This T cell receptor beta chain was observed in a study of human T cells and chemical hapten exposure. This CDR3 is built from 12 residues. V gave up 2 bases and J gave up 10 bases, with 11 bases separating them. Germline-derived CDR1 and CDR2 are MNHNS and SASEGT. Noted time point: patch test 1, 2 weeks after DPC sensitization. The treatment here: therapeutic diphenylcyclopropenone sensitization with weekly scalp DPC. TCRdb fed the RACE reads into MiXCR, producing one record per CDR3 protein. The table shows fewer than 400,000 distinct CDR3 sequences, with approximately 6.3% occurring only once. This material consisted of whole blood, taken in connection with sensitization to the hapten diphenylcyclopropenone (DPC). The sequence came from a woman aged 18-29 years with alopecia areata. Some clones in this sample may be carry-over from other donors' samples. The rearrangement links TRBV6-1 to TRBJ1-1; D is perhaps TRBD1 (6 bases). The CDR3 is CASSERGSGAFF. In nucleotides, the CDR3 is TGTGCCAGCAGTGAAAGGGGGAGTGGAGCTTTCTTT.